This TCR beta chain is drawn from a study of T cell repertoires in cytomegalovirus infection. One entry per CDR3 protein, called by TCRdb with MiXCR from the reads. This repertoire shows roughly 200,000 distinct CDR3 sequences, 17% found once; its top ten account for around 25%. This clonotype was seen more than once but under ten times. CDR1 is MDHEN and CDR2 is SYDVKM in the germline V gene. CDR3 length equals 16 residues. Trimming took off 8 bases at V and 0 bases at J, with 20 bases between the two ends. The chain has TRBV28 and TRBJ2-7; the D gene is possibly TRBD2 (7 bases). The clonotype comes from a human donor in good health (CMV status not recorded). Some clones in this sample may be carry-over from other donors' samples. The sample comprised CD8+ T cells from PBMCs. CDR3 in DNA: TGTGCCAGCGCCCTCGATCGCGGGGGCAGCTCCTACGAGCAGTACTTC. Amino acid sequence: CASALDRGGSSYEQYF.